The 3 T cell receptor beta chains in this list originate from one sample, sequenced in a study of blood T cell repertoires in COVID-19. Sequencing was performed with immunoSEQ multiplex PCR; in TCRdb, only in-frame clones are kept and a portion is missing. This sample yields approximately 220,000 clones, of which approximately 81% are seen a single time; less than 11% belongs to the top ten. The sequenced sample was peripheral blood. Receptors were obtained from an elderly woman with acute or convalescent COVID-19.

This clone was seen a handful of times. V is TRBV11-3 and J is TRBJ1-1; 7 positions match TRBD1. From germline, CDR1 is SGHNT and CDR2 YENEEA. V lost 5 bases, J lost 3 bases, and 9 bases stayed unmatched. This CDR3 region has 15 residues. The DNA for the CDR3 is TGTGCCAGCAGCGCAGAGAAAACAGGGGACACTGAAGCTTTCTTT. Protein: CASSAEKTGDTEAFF.

The genes are TRBV25-1 and TRBJ1-1, with D uncertain. The CDR3 totals 16 residues. CDR1 and CDR2 (germline): MGHDK, SYGVNS. The V end lost 1 base, the J end lost 6 bases, and 18 bases lay between the germline ends. The CDR3 DNA follows: TGTGCCAGCAGTGAATGGGAGGGAATCCCAGGCGCTGAAGCTTTCTTT. Protein: CASSEWEGIPGAEAFF.

J is TRBJ2-1 and V is TRBV3-1 (or the pseudogene TRBV3-2), with D possibly being TRBD1 (5 bases). This CDR3 has 14 amino acids. In germline, CDR1 is LGHDT, CDR2 YNNKEL (reference sequence). Trimming left V 0 bases short and J 8 bases short, with 11 bases between. This CDR3 is CASSQDWGGDEQFF. The CDR3 nucleotides are TGTGCCAGCAGCCAAGATTGGGGCGGTGATGAGCAGTTCTTC.